A selection of T cell receptor beta chains follows, all from one sample in a study of cytomegalovirus exposure and HLA in healthy donors. Clones were read by immunoSEQ multiplex PCR, and TCRdb kept only the in-frame ones, dropping some. Of around 140,000 clones in the sample, roughly 79% were seen once. Sequencing was performed on PBMCs. Receptor source: a man aged 30-40 years in good health and CMV-seropositive. Each CDR3 is given with its conserved first and last residue. A D gene is named only where the DNA matches it firmly. Size is stated for part of the rows, as once, few or many counts, or as a class when the clone is expanded.

D	V	length	J	size	DNA	CDR3
-	TRBV9	15	TRBJ2-3	-	TGTGCCAGCAGCGTAGGTACAGGGATGACAGATACGCAGTATTTT	CASSVGTGMTDTQYF
-	TRBV19	13	TRBJ1-1	few	TGTGCCAGTAGTATAGGGCAGAACACTGAAGCTTTCTTT	CASSIGQNTEAFF
TRBD1	TRBV7-9	16	TRBJ1-4	many	TGTGCCAGCAGCTCCGAAGGGGGCGCGGGCAATGAAAAACTGTTTTTT	CASSSEGGAGNEKLFF
-	TRBV7-9	14	TRBJ2-3	-	TGTGCCAGCAGCCAGGGACATTTGCCAGATACGCAGTATTTT	CASSQGHLPDTQYF
-	TRBV5-1	15	TRBJ1-5	-	TGCGCCAGCAGCTTGGACGGTTATAGCAATCAGCCCCAGCATTTT	CASSLDGYSNQPQHF
-	TRBV2	15	TRBJ1-2	-	TGTGCCAGCAGTGAAGGGCCAGGACAGAGATATGGCTACACCTTC	CASSEGPGQRYGYTF
-	TRBV5-8	15	TRBJ1-4	few	TGTGCCAGCAGCTTGGCAGGGGAAGGGGATGAAAAACTGTTTTTT	CASSLAGEGDEKLFF
-	TRBV9	16	TRBJ1-3	-	TGTGCCAGCAGCGCAACAGGGTTCGAGGTTGGAAACACCATATATTTT	CASSATGFEVGNTIYF
-	TRBV28	13	TRBJ1-4	-	TGTGCCAGCAGTCCTCTCACTCGTGAAAAACTGTTTTTT	CASSPLTREKLFF
TRBD1	TRBV28	20	TRBJ1-1	-	TGTGCCAGCAGTTTTCGGACAGGGAGAGGACCGACTCCGCCGGGCACTGAAGCTTTCTTT	CASSFRTGRGPTPPGTEAFF
-	TRBV7-8	15	TRBJ2-1	-	TGTGCCAGCACCCACCGGCGGATCTTCGGGAATGAGCAGTTCTTC	CASTHRRIFGNEQFF
-	TRBV7-3	14	TRBJ1-1	-	TGTGCCAGCAGAGCAACAGGGTGGAGCACTGAAGCTTTCTTT	CASRATGWSTEAFF
-	TRBV12-1	19	TRBJ2-2	-	TGTGCCAGCAGCTTTATCTGTGGAGAGGGCGGGGTATACACCGGGGAGCTGTTTTTT	CASSFICGEGGVYTGELFF
-	TRBV28	15	TRBJ1-4	-	TGTGCCAGCAGTACCCAACGGGGGGCTAATGAAAAACTGTTTTTT	CASSTQRGANEKLFF
TRBD1	TRBV28	15	TRBJ1-2	-	TGTGCCAGCAGTCAGCAGGGACAGGGTGCTTATGGCTACACCTTC	CASSQQGQGAYGYTF
TRBD2	TRBV5-4	18	TRBJ2-5	-	TGTGCCAGCAGCCGCGGAGGGCTTTGGTCGGGAGGGGGTGAGACCCAGTACTTC	CASSRGGLWSGGGETQYF
-	TRBV7-9	15	TRBJ1-2	-	TGTGCCAGCAGCTTAGAAGTACAAGCTAACTATGGCTACACCTTC	CASSLEVQANYGYTF
TRBD1	TRBV11-3	15	TRBJ2-5	-	TGTGCCAGCTTCTCCGGGACAGGGGGCGACGAGACCCAGTACTTC	CASFSGTGGDETQYF
-	TRBV7-9	13	TRBJ2-7	few	TGTGCCAGCAGCCCGACCGGGAACTACGAGCAGTACTTC	CASSPTGNYEQYF
-	TRBV7-9	14	TRBJ1-5	once	TGTGCCAGCAGCTTATCTGGAGGGAATCAGCCCCAGCATTTT	CASSLSGGNQPQHF
TRBD1	TRBV5-4	15	TRBJ2-2	-	TGTGCCAGCAGCCCGGACAGGGGGCTTGCCGGGGAGCTGTTTTTT	CASSPDRGLAGELFF
TRBD1	TRBV29-1	14	TRBJ2-7	-	TGCAGCGTTTCACAGGGGGCGAGTTCGTACGAGCAGTACTTC	CSVSQGASSYEQYF
TRBD1	TRBV2	15	TRBJ1-5	once	TGTGCCAGCAAGGGGACAGACAATAGCAATCAGCCCCAGCATTTT	CASKGTDNSNQPQHF
-	TRBV7-9	15	TRBJ1-4	once	TGTGCCAGCAGCCCCCAGCGGGGGGTGGGGGAAAAACTGTTTTTT	CASSPQRGVGEKLFF
-	TRBV18	15	TRBJ1-5	-	TGTGCCAGCTCACTTACAGGGAATAGCAATCAGCCCCAGCATTTT	CASSLTGNSNQPQHF
-	TRBV6-5	13	TRBJ2-3	-	TGTGCCAGCATGGCCCTAGCCACAGATACGCAGTATTTT	CASMALATDTQYF
TRBD2	TRBV7-6	15	TRBJ2-2	-	TGTGCCAGCAGCGGGTCGGGACTAGCCGCCGGGGAGCTGTTTTTT	CASSGSGLAAGELFF
TRBD1	TRBV6-6	16	TRBJ2-5	-	TGTGCCAGCAGCAACCGGGACAGAGAGTACCAAGAGACCCAGTACTTC	CASSNRDREYQETQYF
TRBD1	TRBV7-6	16	TRBJ1-1	-	TGTGCCAGCAGCCCACGGACAGGGGGCGCGTACACTGAAGCTTTCTTT	CASSPRTGGAYTEAFF
TRBD1	TRBV6-6	13	TRBJ2-7	-	TGTGCCAGCAGTATCCGACAGGGCTACGAGCAGTACTTC	CASSIRQGYEQYF
TRBD2	TRBV7-2	17	TRBJ2-7	-	TGTGCCAGCAGCTTCGTCCCCACCGCGGGAGGGGGGAATGAGCAGTACTTC	CASSFVPTAGGGNEQYF